This T cell receptor (beta chain) appears in the sequencing data of a study of spatial heterogeneity in lung cancer. The overall study: Compared with alpha-chain sequences, beta-chain sequences were consistently detected in greater numbers.

In this sample, this clonotype turned up a few times. Time point specified: sample taken at primary tumor resection. From tumor, nontumor lung or frozen PBMC, whole RNA was taken unsorted for sequencing. A total of approximately 77 untreated early-stage non-small cell lung cancer patients served as donors. TCRdb ran MiXCR on the 5' RACE reads and lists one entry per CDR3 protein. This table has approximately 11,000 distinct CDR3 sequences, approximately 6.2% appearing once. This TCR came from a male donor with early-stage non-small cell lung cancer. This sample comprised normal lung tissue next to the tumor, obtained at surgery.

The CDR3 DNA follows: TGTGCCAGCCGACTAGCGGGGTCCTACGAGCAGTACTTC. Protein product: CASRLAGSYEQYF. This chain connects TRBV5-6 to TRBJ2-7; 11 bases are shared with TRBD2. Germline V gene sequence: CDR1 SGHDT, CDR2 YYEEEE. J was trimmed by 1 base and V by 7 bases; bases with no gene match: 1. The CDR3 runs to 13 residues. Filled out from reference TRBV5-6 and TRBJ2-7, the complete variable domain reads DAGVTQSPTHLIKTRGQQVTLRCSPKSGHDTVSWYQQALGQGPQFIFQYYEEEERQRGNFPDRFSGHQFPNYSSELNVNALLLGDSALYLCASRLAGSYEQYFGPGTRLTVT.